These 6 T cell receptor beta chains were sequenced from one sample in a study of blood T cell repertoires in COVID-19. Repertoires were generated with immunoSEQ multiplex PCR, while TCRdb's copy carries only in-frame clones and drops some. The sample lists some 87,000 clones, over 70% seen once, with roughly 25% in the top ten. Sequencing was carried out using peripheral blood. These receptors all come from an elderly man with active or convalescent COVID-19.

The genes are TRBV7-3 and TRBJ2-1; 10 positions match TRBD2. J gave up 2 bases and V 2 bases, and 3 bases lay outside the gene matches. Germline CDR1 is SGHTA and CDR2 is FQGTGA. The CDR3 has 16 residues. CDR3 amino acids: CASSLVLAGPYNEQFF. CDR3 nucleotides: TGTGCCAGCAGCTTAGTACTAGCGGGGCCCTACAATGAGCAGTTCTTC.

This clone was detected a few times. CDR3 amino acids: CASSPLGGRGTGELFF. DNA of the CDR3: TGTGCCAGCTCTCCGCTCGGGGGGCGCGGAACCGGGGAGCTGTTTTTT. V usage is TRBV18 and J usage is TRBJ2-2; the D gene is possibly TRBD2 (7 bases). The V end was cut by 6 bases, the J end by 5 bases, with 19 bases between. From germline, CDR1 is KGHSH and CDR2 LQKENI. This CDR3 is 16 amino acids long.

V gene TRBV2 combines with J gene TRBJ1-2; TRBD1 agrees at 10 bases. Per the germline V gene, CDR1 is SNHLY and CDR2 is FYNNEI. V shed 7 bases, J shed 4 bases, and the junction held 6 bases outside the gene matches. The CDR3 runs to 14 residues. This CDR3 reads CASKPGQGSYGYTF. The CDR3 DNA follows: TGTGCCAGCAAGCCGGGACAGGGGTCCTATGGCTACACCTTC.

This clone has just a few counts. The chain employs TRBV10-2 and TRBJ1-5; D is perhaps TRBD1 (6 bases). The CDR3 consists of 13 residues. Germline V gives CDR1 WSHSY, CDR2 SAAADI. The V gene lost 5 bases and the J gene lost 4 bases, with 9 bases spanning the gap. This CDR3 reads CASSPDRNQPQHF. In nucleotides, the CDR3 is TGCGCCAGCAGTCCTGACAGGAATCAGCCCCAGCATTTT.

The CDR3 here is CASSPTSGGGETQYF. The CDR3 region has the DNA TGTGCCAGCAGCCCCACCTCTGGGGGCGGAGAGACCCAGTACTTC. The genes are TRBV7-9 and TRBJ2-5, with a tentative D call TRBD1 (6 bases). The germline V and J ends were trimmed by 5 bases and 4 bases, with 17 bases remaining between them. CDR1 SEHNR and CDR2 FQNEAQ come from the germline V gene (reference sequence). This CDR3 contains 15 residues.

The rearrangement links TRBV7-8 to TRBJ1-2; the D gene is possibly TRBD1 (5 bases). Trimming cost V 7 bases and J 4 bases, with 13 bases left between them. The CDR3 consists of 13 residues. CDR1 is SGHVS and CDR2 is FQNEAQ in the germline V gene. The CDR3 loop reads CASTIDSTYGYTF. Here the CDR3 DNA reads TGTGCCAGCACCATAGACAGTACCTATGGCTACACCTTC.